These T cell receptor beta chains were read from a single sample in a study of CD8+CD57+ T cells in acquired aplastic anemia. TCRdb ran MiXCR on the reads and lists one entry per CDR3 protein. The table includes 160,000 or so distinct CDR3 sequences, 40% to 55% detected once. Sequenced sample: sorted CD4+, CD8+, or CD8+CD57+ T cells (not recorded which) from PBMCs. The receptors originated from a human donor with aplastic anemia. Both conserved end residues are part of each CDR3. D genes are given only for firm matches. Size is stated for part of the rows, as once, few or many counts, or as a class when the clone is expanded.

TRBD2,TRBV20-1,NA,TRBJ2-1,TGCAGTGCTACTAGCGGGGGTCTCAATGAGCAGTTCTTC,CSATSGGLNEQFF
NA,TRBV10-3,NA,TRBJ1-6,TGTGCCATCAGTGAGTTCAAAACCCGGGGGAATTCACCCCTCCACTTT,CAISEFKTRGNSPLHF
NA,TRBV29-1,NA,TRBJ2-1,TGCAGCGTTGAAGCGGTTGAGCAGTCCTTC,CSVEAVEQSF
NA,TRBV7-2,NA,TRBJ2-7,TGTGCCAGCAGCACGACGATCTCCTACGAGCAGTACTTC,CASSTTISYEQYF
NA,TRBV7-9,NA,TRBJ1-4,TGTGCCACCACCTCAACTGAGGAAAAACTGTTTTTT,CATTSTEEKLFF
NA,TRBV20-1,NA,TRBJ2-3,TGCAGTGCCCCGTTTCAGGGGGAGGCAGATACGCAGTATTTT,CSAPFQGEADTQYF
TRBD1,TRBV20-1,NA,TRBJ1-5,TGCAGTGCTCAACATGGGGAGACAGGGGAGCAGCCCCAGCATTTT,CSAQHGETGEQPQHF
NA,TRBV7-9,many,TRBJ1-2,TGTGCCAGCAGCTCTTCGACACTTAACTATGGCTACACCTTC,CASSSSTLNYGYTF
NA,TRBV29-1,NA,TRBJ1-5,TGCAGCGTACTGACCTCGGACATTCAGCCCCAGCATTTT,CSVLTSDIQPQHF
TRBD1,TRBV20-1,many,TRBJ2-7,TGCAGTGCTAGAGATCACAGGACAGGCTACGAGCAGTACTTC,CSARDHRTGYEQYF
NA,TRBV3-1,NA,TRBJ1-3,TGTGCCAGCAGCCAAGCGCCGCGGGCTGGAAACACCATATATTTT,CASSQAPRAGNTIYF
NA,TRBV19,NA,TRBJ2-5,TGTGCCAGTAGCCGTAGCAGACGAGAGACCCAGTACTTC,CASSRSRRETQYF
NA,TRBV7-2,NA,TRBJ2-7,TGTGCCAGCAGCCTAAGTTTAACCTACGAGCAGTACTTC,CASSLSLTYEQYF
TRBD2,TRBV20-1,NA,TRBJ2-2,TGCAGTGCTAGATTAGGCGGGGGTACGGGCACCGGGGAGCTGTTTTTT,CSARLGGGTGTGELFF
NA,TRBV6-1,many,TRBJ1-6,TGTGCCAGCAGTCCCAGACAGACCAATTCACCCCTCCACTTT,CASSPRQTNSPLHF
NA,TRBV7-9,many,TRBJ1-1,TGTGCCAGCAGCTTAGGGCGTGGGGGGCAGGGGCCGAACACTGAAGCTTTCTTT,CASSLGRGGQGPNTEAFF
TRBD2,TRBV18,NA,TRBJ2-1,TGTGCCAGCTCGGGAGGACTAGCGGGAGCCAATGAGCAGTTCTTC,CASSGGLAGANEQFF
NA,TRBV20-1,many,TRBJ2-3,TGCAGTGCTAGACTAGCTACTAGCACAGATACGCAGTATTTT,CSARLATSTDTQYF
NA,TRBV6-5,NA,TRBJ1-4,TGTGCCAGCAGTTACCCCCAGGGAAGATCTAATGAAAAACTGTTTTTT,CASSYPQGRSNEKLFF
NA,TRBV19,NA,TRBJ2-7,TGTGCCAGTAAAGGCCTACACGAGCAGTACTTC,CASKGLHEQYF
NA,TRBV6-4,once,TRBJ1-2,TGTGCCAGCAGCGCCTTGGCAGGGAACTATGGCTACACCTTC,CASSALAGNYGYTF
NA,TRBV3-1,many,TRBJ2-7,TGTGCCAGCAGCCAAACTACGTGGGGGGCGGCCCGGTACGAGCAGTACTTC,CASSQTTWGAARYEQYF
NA,TRBV6-6,many,TRBJ2-7,TGTGCCAGCAGTTATCATCCAGGAGGGGGCGAGCAGTACTTC,CASSYHPGGGEQYF
TRBD1,TRBV7-3,many,TRBJ1-2,TGTGCCAGCAGCTTGGACAGGGACGGAGGCTACACCTTC,CASSLDRDGGYTF
NA,TRBV3-1,few,TRBJ2-1,TGTGCCAGCAGCCAAGTAATCAATGAGCAGTTCTTC,CASSQVINEQFF
TRBD2,TRBV20-1,NA,TRBJ2-3,TGCAGTGCTAGGGATCTAGCGGCTAGCACAGATACGCAGTATTTT,CSARDLAASTDTQYF
NA,TRBV19,many,TRBJ2-3,TGTGCCAGTAGTATAGGGTCGGCCACAGATACGCAGTATTTT,CASSIGSATDTQYF
TRBD2,TRBV11-1,many,TRBJ2-1,TGTGCCAGCAGCTTACGAGGACTAGCGGGGTATGAGCAGTTCTTC,CASSLRGLAGYEQFF
NA,TRBV7-3,NA,TRBJ1-1,TGTGCCAGCAGCCAAGGGCCAGGAGCTTTCTTT,CASSQGPGAFF
NA,TRBV7-9,few,TRBJ1-1,TGTGCCAGCACTCCCGGGAGGGACACTGAAGCTTTCTTT,CASTPGRDTEAFF
NA,TRBV7-8,NA,TRBJ1-1,TGTGCCAGCAGCCTACAGACGGGCCACGGAACTGAAGCTTTCTTT,CASSLQTGHGTEAFF
NA,TRBV20-1,NA,TRBJ2-1,TGCAGTGCTAGAGAAGACACCGGAACGCCGCAGTTCTTC,CSAREDTGTPQFF
NA,TRBV7-2,many,TRBJ2-7,TGTGCCAGCAGCTTAGGAACAGGGAGTTCCGAGCAGTACTTC,CASSLGTGSSEQYF
NA,TRBV7-2,NA,TRBJ1-3,TGTGCCAGCAGCTCCCGGGGATACGCCATATATTTT,CASSSRGYAIYF
NA,TRBV24-1,NA,TRBJ2-3,TGTGCCACCAGTGACCCTTGGCGGGACACATATCTCACAGATACGCAGTATTTT,CATSDPWRDTYLTDTQYF
NA,TRBV7-9,NA,TRBJ1-2,TGTGCCAGCAGCTTCACAGGGAAGGGGTATGGCTACACCTTC,CASSFTGKGYGYTF
TRBD1,TRBV5-1,many,TRBJ1-1,TGCGCCAGCAGCTTAGAACCGGGACAGGGGGCGCTTAGAGCTTTCTTT,CASSLEPGQGALRAFF
TRBD2,TRBV11-2,NA,TRBJ2-3,TGTGCCAGCAGCCCGGGACTAGCGGGAGGGAGCACAGATACGCAGTATTTT,CASSPGLAGGSTDTQYF
TRBD2,TRBV20-1,few,TRBJ2-7,TGCAGTGCTAGCGGGAGGGCCTACGAGCAGTACTTC,CSASGRAYEQYF
TRBD1,TRBV9,NA,TRBJ1-2,TGTGCCAGCAGCGCCGAAATAGGCAGGGGGTATGGCTACACCTTC,CASSAEIGRGYGYTF
NA,TRBV7-8,NA,TRBJ2-7,TGTGCCAGCAGCTTAGTGGTGGGTCGAGTAACCTACGAGCAGTACTTC,CASSLVVGRVTYEQYF
TRBD1,TRBV7-9,NA,TRBJ2-3,TGTGCCAGCAGCTTACAGGACAGGGATACGCAGTATTTT,CASSLQDRDTQYF
TRBD1,TRBV7-2,many,TRBJ1-6,TGTGCCAGCAGCTTAACAGGGGCGGTTAGTTCACCCCTCCACTTT,CASSLTGAVSSPLHF
TRBD1,TRBV4-1,NA,TRBJ1-1,TGCGCCAGCAGCCAAGGACAGGGGGCAACTGATGCTTTCTTT,CASSQGQGATDAFF
NA,TRBV12-3/TRBV12-4,many,TRBJ1-1,TGTGCCAGCAGTCTTGAGGACGGGAAAGCTTTCTTT,CASSLEDGKAFF
NA,TRBV6-5,many,TRBJ1-1,TGTGCCAGCAGTTATCGGATGGAGAACACTGAAGCTTTCTTT,CASSYRMENTEAFF
TRBD1,TRBV19,many,TRBJ1-1,TGTGCCAGTAGTACATCGGACAGGGGGCCTCGCGGGACTGAAGCTTTCTTT,CASSTSDRGPRGTEAFF
TRBD2,TRBV11-1,NA,TRBJ2-1,TGTGCCAGCAGCAACCCGACTAGCGGGAGCTCCTACAATGAGCAGTTCTTC,CASSNPTSGSSYNEQFF
TRBD2,TRBV2,few,TRBJ2-1,TGTGCCAGCAGGGGACTAGCGGGAGGATACAATGAGCAGTTCTTC,CASRGLAGGYNEQFF
NA,TRBV2,NA,TRBJ1-2,TGTGCCAGCAGCGGGGGGGCTGGCTACACCTTC,CASSGGAGYTF
TRBD1,TRBV11-2,NA,TRBJ1-6,TGTGCCAGCAGTTCTCAACCGGGTGGACAGGGGACTTCACCCCTCCACTTT,CASSSQPGGQGTSPLHF
TRBD2,TRBV20-1,NA,TRBJ2-7,TGCAGTGCACGGGGACTACTAACCTACGAGCAGTACTTC,CSARGLLTYEQYF
NA,TRBV4-2,many,TRBJ1-2,TGTGCCAGCAGCCAAGATCAGGGGAGCTATGGCTACACCTTC,CASSQDQGSYGYTF
NA,TRBV12-3/TRBV12-4,NA,TRBJ1-5,TGTGCCAGCAGTTTATTGGACAGACTAAATCAGCCCCAGCATTTT,CASSLLDRLNQPQHF
NA,TRBV11-2,many,TRBJ2-7,TGTGCCAGCACCCCCGACACGAGGGGCGAGCAGTACTTC,CASTPDTRGEQYF
NA,TRBV3-1,NA,TRBJ1-1,TGTGCCAGCAGCCAAGGTTCAGGTGAAGCTTTCTTT,CASSQGSGEAFF
NA,TRBV24-1,many,TRBJ2-1,TGTGCCACCAGTGCCGTCCGGGACCACAATGAGCAGTTCTTC,CATSAVRDHNEQFF
NA,TRBV11-2,many,TRBJ1-5,TGTGCCAGCAGCTTTAGCCAGAGTTCGAGTATTAGCAATCAGCCCCAGCATTTT,CASSFSQSSSISNQPQHF